Each of the 14 T cell receptor beta chains below was sequenced from the same sample in a study of technical replicates of blood from a few donors. Repertoires were generated with immunoSEQ multiplex PCR, while TCRdb's copy carries only in-frame clones and drops some. The sample comprises 70,000 to 85,000 clones, around 93% of which are singletons, and 0.42% rests with the top ten. Sequencing input: T cells isolated from PBMCs. The receptor source for this set is a human donor in good health.

The chain joins TRBV6-5 to TRBJ1-2; the D is unclear. V was trimmed by 5 bases and J by 8 bases, leaving 15 bases between them. The CDR3 contains 13 residues. CDR1 MNHEY and CDR2 SVGAGI come from the germline V gene. CDR3 loop: CASSANEVAGYTF. The CDR3 nucleotides read TGTGCCAGCAGTGCGAACGAGGTTGCCGGCTACACCTTC.

The chain combines TRBV19 with TRBJ2-3; 8 bases line up with TRBD2. V lost 6 bases to trimming and J lost 0 bases; unmatched junction nucleotides: 17. CDR1 LNHDA and CDR2 SQIVND come from the germline V gene (reference sequence). The CDR3 runs 19 residues. In DNA form, the CDR3 reads TGTGCCAGTAGCCTAGGATGGCTAGCGGGTGTAACTAGCACAGATACGCAGTATTTT. It yields the protein CASSLGWLAGVTSTDTQYF.

This sequence joins TRBV27 and TRBJ1-1, with unresolved D. The germline V gene has CDR1 MNHEY and CDR2 SMNVEV (reference sequence). The CDR3 sequence is 12 residues long. V dropped 6 bases and J dropped 2 bases, with 7 bases sitting between them. CDR3 nucleotides: TGTGCCAGCAGCATCGGTAACACTGAAGCTTTCTTT. Protein: CASSIGNTEAFF.

The chain recombines TRBV29-1 with TRBJ2-7; D may be TRBD2 (5 bases). Trimming cost V 6 bases and J 0 bases, with 12 bases left between them. Germline V lookup: CDR1 SQVTM, CDR2 ANQGSEA. The CDR3 is 13 residues long. CDR3 DNA sequence: TGCAGCGTGGAGGCAGTTAGCTCCTACGAGCAGTACTTC. Protein: CSVEAVSSYEQYF.

This sequence joins TRBV27 and TRBJ2-5, with D possibly TRBD1 on 6 matching bases. V shed 3 bases and J shed 5 bases, with 19 bases lying between them. Per the germline V gene, CDR1 is MNHEY and CDR2 is SMNVEV (reference sequence). The CDR3 covers 16 residues. The CDR3 loop reads CASSFGTRGSMETQYF. The CDR3 coding sequence is TGTGCCAGCAGTTTTGGGACAAGGGGGTCTATGGAGACCCAGTACTTC.

This rearrangement joins TRBV7-3 to TRBJ1-2; 8 bases match TRBD1. This CDR3 comprises 15 residues. J lost 3 bases, V lost 1 base, and 4 bases had no gene match. CDR1 is SGHTA, CDR2 FQGTGA, per germline. CDR3 coding DNA: TGTGCCAGCAGCTTAAATCCGACAGGGGACTATGGCTACACCTTC. It translates to CASSLNPTGDYGYTF.

The chain has TRBV30 and TRBJ2-2; 13 bases align to TRBD2. Germline CDR1 is GTSNPN and CDR2 is SVGIG (reference sequence). Losses at the gene ends were 0 bases for V and 5 bases for J; bases not matched to a gene: 9. This CDR3 is 18 amino acids long. Here the CDR3 reads CAWSVTSGRAGGTGELFF. The CDR3 DNA reads TGTGCCTGGAGTGTAACTAGCGGGAGGGCCGGGGGGACCGGGGAGCTGTTTTTT.

V gene TRBV4-2 combines with J gene TRBJ2-5; 13 positions match TRBD2. The trim removed 3 bases at V and 5 bases at J, leaving 6 bases unmatched. Germline V gene lookup returns CDR1 LGHNA and CDR2 YNFKEQ. CDR3 length: 16 residues. The CDR3 loop is CASSHPTSGRRETQYF. DNA for the CDR3: TGTGCCAGCAGCCATCCGACTAGCGGGAGGCGGGAGACCCAGTACTTC.

The genes are TRBV13 and TRBJ1-1; 7 positions match TRBD1. Germline V CDR1 and CDR2: PRHDT, FYEKMQ (reference sequence). The CDR3 spans 14 residues. J gave up 3 bases and V 5 bases, and 6 bases lay outside the gene matches. The CDR3: CASSESTGHTEAFF. Written as DNA, the CDR3 is TGTGCCAGCAGCGAATCGACAGGGCACACTGAAGCTTTCTTT. Filled out from reference TRBV13 and TRBJ1-1, the complete variable domain reads AAGVIQSPRHLIKEKRETATLKCYPIPRHDTVYWYQQGPGQDPQFLISFYEKMQSDKGSIPDRFSAQQFSDYHSELNMSSLELGDSALYFCASSESTGHTEAFFGQGTRLTVV.

This rearrangement joins TRBV7-2 to TRBJ2-2, with 8 bases matching TRBD2. J was trimmed by 5 bases and V by 7 bases; bases with no gene match: 15. The CDR3 is 17 amino acids. CDR1 SGHTA and CDR2 FQGNSA come from the germline V gene. CDR3 nucleotides: TGTGCCAGCACCACCCCAGAACATCTAGCGGGTACCGGGGAGCTGTTTTTT. This codes for CASTTPEHLAGTGELFF.

The rearrangement links TRBV7-9 to TRBJ2-3; 7 nucleotides match TRBD1. Germline V gives CDR1 SEHNR, CDR2 FQNEAQ (reference sequence). This CDR3 is built from 16 residues. The V segment lost 10 bases and the J segment 0 bases; nucleotides outside the gene matches: 13. CDR3 sequence (DNA): TGTGCCAACGAGAAGGGACAGATCCTAAGCACAGATACGCAGTATTTT. Its protein product is CANEKGQILSTDTQYF. Drawing the rest from reference TRBV7-9 and TRBJ2-3, the complete variable domain is DTGVSQNPRHKITKRGQNVTFRCDPISEHNRLYWYRQTLGQGPEFLTYFQNEAQLEKSRLLSDRFSAERPKGSFSTLEIQRTEQGDSAMYLCANEKGQILSTDTQYFGPGTRLTVL.

The CDR3 DNA reads TGTGCCAGCAGCTCTACTAGCGGGGGCATCTACGAGCAGTACTTC. This sequence encodes CASSSTSGGIYEQYF. The chain couples TRBV7-2 to TRBJ2-7, with TRBD2 identical over 11 bases. V shed 4 bases and J 3 bases; nucleotides not matched to a gene: 5. The CDR3 extends over 15 amino acids. The germline V gene encodes CDR1 SGHTA and CDR2 FQGNSA.

The chain has TRBV4-3 and TRBJ2-7, with D tentatively TRBD2 (6 bases). Per germline, CDR1 LGHNA and CDR2 YSLEER. The CDR3 loop spans 15 amino acids. Trimming removed 4 bases at V and 5 bases at J, with 18 bases between. The CDR3 spells CASSLRGNNGDEQYF. CDR3 coding DNA: TGCGCCAGCAGCCTACGGGGGAACAACGGTGACGAGCAGTACTTC.

The V and J genes are TRBV19 and TRBJ1-5; 7 bases fit TRBD1. In germline, CDR1 is LNHDA, CDR2 SQIVND (reference sequence). The V segment lost 4 bases and the J segment 8 bases; nucleotides outside the gene matches: 8. The CDR3 runs to 14 residues. Here the CDR3 DNA reads TGTGCCAGTAGTACGACTTCCGGGACAGAGCCCCAGCATTTT. Translated: CASSTTSGTEPQHF. Combining the CDR3 with reference TRBV19 and TRBJ1-5 gives the whole variable domain DGGITQSPKYLFRKEGQNVTLSCEQNLNHDAMYWYRQDPGQGLRLIYYSQIVNDFQKGDIAEGYSVSREKKESFPLTVTSAQKNPTAFYLCASSTTSGTEPQHFGDGTRLSIL.